A single sample gave rise to the 23 T cell receptor beta chains below, sequenced in a study of technical replicates of blood from a few donors (dated by TCRdb to about 2017). The method was the immunoSEQ multiplex PCR assay. Held by TCRdb, this immuneACCESS table contains in-frame sequences only and omits some clones. Under half of the omission traces to an unresolved V gene where checked; the cause of the rest is unknown. This sample holds nearly 80,000 clones; just under 95% were observed only once. The ten largest clones represent 0.35% to 0.4% of the sample. Specimen: T cells isolated from PBMCs. These receptors were obtained from a human donor in good health.

The chain couples TRBV6-5 to TRBJ1-1; TRBD1 matches 9 bases. After removal of 6 bases from V and 5 bases from J, the junction contained 10 bases not matched to a gene. The CDR3 has 15 amino acids. CDR1 is MNHEY and CDR2 is SVGAGI in the germline V gene. CDR3 coding DNA: TGTGCCAGCAGCCGCGCCACAGGGGGCCAGACTGAAGCTTTCTTT. Encoded protein: CASSRATGGQTEAFF.

The chain uses TRBV9 and TRBJ1-1, with D tentatively TRBD1 (5 bases). V was trimmed by 8 bases and J by 2 bases, leaving 13 bases between them. Germline V lookup: CDR1 SGDLS, CDR2 YYNGEE. CDR3 length: 13 residues. CDR3 nucleotides: TGTGCCAGTACCGGGGGGACTAACACTGAAGCTTTCTTT. It codes for CASTGGTNTEAFF.

The chain recombines TRBV14 with TRBJ2-1; no definite D call. Trimming took 1 base from V and 12 from J, leaving 10 bases between them. The V gene's germline CDR1 is SGHDN and CDR2 FVKESK. The CDR3 totals 12 residues. The CDR3: CASSQAEPWQFF. For the CDR3, the DNA is TGTGCCAGCAGCCAAGCTGAGCCTTGGCAGTTCTTC.

CDR3 in amino acids: CASSQNDRGGGNTIYF. As DNA, the CDR3 is TGTGCCAGCAGCCAGAATGACAGGGGAGGTGGAAACACCATATATTTT. The rearrangement links TRBV9 to TRBJ1-3; 8 nucleotides agree with TRBD1. V gave up 4 bases and J gave up 3 bases; unmatched junction bases: 9. The germline V gene has CDR1 SGDLS and CDR2 YYNGEE. The CDR3 is 16 residues long.

V gene TRBV5-4 combines with J gene TRBJ1-1; no reliable D call. V dropped 2 bases and J dropped 7 bases, with 9 bases sitting between them. The CDR3 contains 12 residues. CDR1 and CDR2 from the germline V gene are SGHNT and YYREEE (reference sequence). CDR3 nucleotide sequence: TGTGCCAGCAGCTTACGAGGGAATGAAGCTTTCTTT. Translation: CASSLRGNEAFF.

This chain connects TRBV7-9 to TRBJ2-7, with 7 bases that match TRBD2. Germline loops: CDR1 SEHNR, CDR2 FQNEAQ (reference sequence). This CDR3 is built from 13 residues. V trimming: 5 bases; J trimming: 2 bases; junction bases outside the gene matches: 3. CDR3 nucleotides: TGTGCCAGCAGCCCTAGCGGTACCTACGAGCAGTACTTC. Translated: CASSPSGTYEQYF.

V is TRBV6-6 and J is TRBJ2-1; 11 nucleotides agree with TRBD2. With V trimmed by 5 bases and J by 6 bases, 6 bases remained unmatched. This CDR3 is 15 amino acids long. Germline V gene sequence: CDR1 MNHNY, CDR2 SVGAGI (reference sequence). Here the CDR3 reads CASSLLAGGINEQFF. The CDR3 bases are TGTGCCAGCAGTCTCTTAGCGGGAGGGATCAATGAGCAGTTCTTC.

The V and J genes are TRBV5-4 and TRBJ2-7; 7 bases fit TRBD2. Germline-derived CDR1 and CDR2 are SGHNT and YYREEE (reference sequence). There are 14 residues in the CDR3. Losses at the gene ends were 0 bases for V and 1 base for J; bases not matched to a gene: 1. The CDR3: CASSLGGSSYEQYF. The CDR3 DNA reads TGTGCCAGCAGCTTGGGCGGGAGTTCCTACGAGCAGTACTTC.

The chain uses TRBV4-1 and TRBJ2-3; D is ambiguous. V dropped 1 base and J dropped 3 bases, with 5 bases sitting between them. The CDR3 covers 13 residues. Germline CDR1 MGHRA, CDR2 YSYEKL. The CDR3, as DNA: TGCGCCAGCAGCCAAGCTCCGACAGATACGCAGTATTTT. Protein product: CASSQAPTDTQYF.

This chain uses TRBV19 with TRBJ2-6, with D tentatively TRBD2 (5 bases). The germline V gene encodes CDR1 LNHDA and CDR2 SQIVND (reference sequence). The germline V and J ends were trimmed by 7 bases and 0 bases, with 13 bases remaining between them. The CDR3 extends over 16 amino acids. The CDR3 nucleotides read TGTGCCAGTAATCGTCCGGGATCCTCTGGGGCCAACGTCCTGACTTTC. This encodes CASNRPGSSGANVLTF.

V is TRBV28 and J is TRBJ2-7; 9 positions agree with TRBD2. The CDR3 is 14 residues long. After removal of 3 bases from V and 7 bases from J, the junction contained 7 bases not matched to a gene. The germline CDR1 and CDR2 sequences are MDHEN and SYDVKM. The CDR3 region is CASSFGGGGWEQYF. CDR3 bases: TGTGCCAGCAGTTTCGGCGGGGGGGGTTGGGAGCAGTACTTC.

This clone came up once. V and J are TRBV28 and TRBJ2-1; D gene uncertain. CDR1 MDHEN and CDR2 SYDVKM come from the germline V gene. Trimming pared 3 bases from V and 6 bases from J, leaving 12 bases between. CDR3 size: 14 residues. In DNA, the CDR3 is TGTGCCAGCAGTTTGGCCCCTAGAAGCAATGAGCAGTTCTTC. Its translation is CASSLAPRSNEQFF.

The rearrangement uses TRBV28 and TRBJ2-3; tentative D call: TRBD2 (6 bases). The CDR3 totals 15 residues. Germline V CDR1 and CDR2: MDHEN, SYDVKM. V was shortened by 3 bases and J by 1 base, with 11 bases between the two germline ends. The CDR3 DNA reads as TGTGCCAGCAGTTTTGGAGGGATCGGCACAGATACGCAGTATTTT. This sequence encodes CASSFGGIGTDTQYF.

The chain is built from TRBV6-1 and TRBJ2-5, with D unclear. The germline CDR1 and CDR2 sequences are MNHNS and SASEGT. The CDR3 extends over 14 amino acids. Trimming cost V 1 base and J 1 base, with 7 bases left between them. The CDR3 nucleotides are TGTGCCAGCAGTGAAGACCGGGTCCAAGAGACCCAGTACTTC. This gives the protein CASSEDRVQETQYF.

The chain is built from TRBV5-1 and TRBJ2-1, with 7 bases matching TRBD2. This CDR3 has 15 residues. J lost 0 bases, V lost 0 bases, and 0 bases had no gene match. Germline values: CDR1 SGHRS, CDR2 YFSETQ. The CDR3 bases are TGCGCCAGCAGCTTGGGCGGGAGCTCCTACAATGAGCAGTTCTTC. Protein product: CASSLGGSSYNEQFF.

The chain joins TRBV30 to TRBJ2-1; D unresolved. V shed 0 bases and J shed 8 bases, with 14 bases lying between them. CDR3 size: 14 residues. CDR1 GTSNPN and CDR2 SVGIG come from the germline V gene (reference sequence). CDR3 nucleotides: TGTGCCTGGAGTGTACTGAGGCGGATCGATGAGCAGTTCTTC. It encodes CAWSVLRRIDEQFF.

CDR3 coding DNA: TGCGCCAGCAGCCAAGACGGTCGGGCTTTCTTT. Its translation: CASSQDGRAFF. The genes are TRBV4-1 and TRBJ1-1, with no clear D. With 0 bases removed from V and 11 bases from J, the gap between germline ends came to 7 bases. Germline CDR1 is MGHRA and CDR2 is YSYEKL. This CDR3 region has 11 residues.

The DNA for the CDR3 is TGTGCCAGCCCGGGGACCCAGTACTTC. Its translation: CASPGTQYF. V and J are TRBV7-2 and TRBJ2-5; no firm D call. CDR3 length equals 9 residues. Trimming removed 8 bases at V and 7 bases at J, with 5 bases between. The V gene's germline CDR1 is SGHTA and CDR2 FQGNSA.

This clone was seen just once. The V call is TRBV4-1, the J call TRBJ2-1; TRBD2 matches 11 bases. CDR3 length: 17 amino acids. Germline CDR1 MGHRA, CDR2 YSYEKL. V lost 0 bases, J lost 7 bases, and 8 bases stayed unmatched. Written as DNA, the CDR3 is TGCGCCAGCAGCCAAGATGACACTAGCGGGAGATCAAATGAGCAGTTCTTC. Its protein is CASSQDDTSGRSNEQFF.

The chain has TRBV6-5 and TRBJ2-7; 9 nucleotides agree with TRBD2. V was clipped by 6 bases and J by 1 base; unmatched bases: 7. Germline CDR1 reads MNHEY; CDR2 reads SVGAGI. The CDR3 has 15 amino acids. The CDR3 nucleotides read TGTGCCAGCAGCTCAGGGCTAGCGGGATCCTACGAGCAGTACTTC. This gives the protein CASSSGLAGSYEQYF.

The CDR3 spells CASSEWGQGPLNTEAFF. The CDR3 coding sequence is TGTGCCAGCAGCGAGTGGGGACAGGGCCCTTTAAACACTGAAGCTTTCTTT. V is TRBV11-2 and J is TRBJ1-1; 9 bases agree with TRBD1. The V segment lost 5 bases and the J segment 2 bases; nucleotides outside the gene matches: 12. Germline V gene data show CDR1 as SGHAT and CDR2 as FQNNGV. CDR3 length: 17 amino acids.

The rearrangement links TRBV6-1 to TRBJ2-1, with 12 nucleotides matching TRBD2. The CDR3 is 13 residues long. V was clipped by 10 bases and J by 7 bases; unmatched bases: 5. Germline loops: CDR1 MNHNS, CDR2 SASEGT. Written as DNA, the CDR3 is TGTGCCATCGGACTAGCGGGATGGAATGAGCAGTTCTTC. It codes for CAIGLAGWNEQFF.

The chain couples TRBV5-4 to TRBJ2-7, with D possibly matching TRBD2 (5 bases). The V end lost 0 bases, the J end lost 0 bases, and 10 bases lay between the germline ends. Looked up from germline, CDR1 is SGHNT and CDR2 is YYREEE (reference sequence). The CDR3 runs to 15 residues. The CDR3 protein is CASSLGERPSYEQYF. The CDR3 bases are TGTGCCAGCAGCTTGGGGGAGAGGCCCTCCTACGAGCAGTACTTC.